What follows are 4 T cell receptor beta chains derived from one specimen sequenced in a study of T cell responses to AZD1222 COVID-19 vaccine listed by TCRdb under 2021. Libraries were constructed by the immunoSEQ multiplex PCR assay. In its TCRdb copy, this immuneACCESS table keeps in-frame sequences only and misses some clones. Where compared with another copy, unresolved V genes explain less than half of these, and the others have no known cause. This sample has some 130,000 clones in its table, and approximately 90% of those were observed once. About 7.1% of the sample rests with the top ten. The meaning of the sample's time point label: baseline before first vaccination. The material was peripheral blood, obtained on day 0 of AZD1222 vaccination. These receptors were taken from an adult in good health.

This sequence joins TRBV5-1 and TRBJ1-2; tentatively, D is TRBD1 (6 bases). This CDR3 spans 16 amino acids. The germline V gene encodes CDR1 SGHRS and CDR2 YFSETQ. The V and J ends lost 7 bases and 0 bases respectively, with 19 bases between them. CDR3 loop: CASGPGAVLTNYGYTF. The CDR3 region has the DNA TGCGCCAGCGGCCCAGGGGCAGTCCTTACTAACTATGGCTACACCTTC.

This clone was seen a single time. This chain uses TRBV5-1 with TRBJ1-1, with no clear D. CDR1 and CDR2 (germline): SGHRS, YFSETQ. The CDR3 has 13 amino acids. V dropped 4 bases and J dropped 2 bases, with 9 bases sitting between them. In DNA, the CDR3 is TGCGCCAGCAGCGGCCAGGTAAACACTGAAGCTTTCTTT. Its protein product is CASSGQVNTEAFF.

In this sample, this clone turned up a few times. The genes are TRBV4-2 and TRBJ1-6; a possible D gene is TRBD1 (5 bases). The CDR3 loop spans 16 amino acids. Trimming removed 4 bases from V and 7 bases from J, with 17 bases in between. The germline V gene encodes CDR1 LGHNA and CDR2 YNFKEQ. CDR3: CASSRERRAQNSPLHF. In DNA form, the CDR3 reads TGTGCCAGCAGCCGAGAACGCAGGGCTCAAAATTCACCCCTCCACTTT.

The CDR3 loop reads CATAGASGDEQYF. For the CDR3, the DNA is TGTGCCACCGCAGGTGCATCTGGAGACGAGCAGTACTTC. V and J are TRBV24-1 and TRBJ2-7; D gene unclear. In germline, CDR1 is KGHDR, CDR2 SFDVKD. The CDR3 length is 13 residues. Trimming stripped 9 bases from V and 5 bases from J, with 16 bases between.